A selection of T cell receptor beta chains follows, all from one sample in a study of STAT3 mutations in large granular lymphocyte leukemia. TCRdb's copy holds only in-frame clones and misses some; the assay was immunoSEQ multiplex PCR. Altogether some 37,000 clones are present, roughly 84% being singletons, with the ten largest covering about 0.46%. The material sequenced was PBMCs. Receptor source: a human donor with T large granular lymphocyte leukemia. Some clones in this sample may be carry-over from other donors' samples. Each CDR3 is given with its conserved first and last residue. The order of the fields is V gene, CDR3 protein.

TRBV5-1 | CASSLTISYNEQFF
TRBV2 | CASSEDRGTQPQHF
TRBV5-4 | CASSLLADTQYF
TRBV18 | CASSQGATNQPQHF
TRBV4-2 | CASSRLDDYNEQFF
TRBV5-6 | CASSLLGGAYNEQFF
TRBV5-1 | CASNGGDTGELFF
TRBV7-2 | CASSRLNTEAFF
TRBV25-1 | CASSDPTRGGPRDTQYF
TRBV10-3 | CAISESSTSGTEAFF
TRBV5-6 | CASSLDMGDHGYTF
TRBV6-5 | CASRPVGTGNEKLFF
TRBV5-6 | CASSLWTAQETQYF
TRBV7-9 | CASRLHRDRATNEQFF
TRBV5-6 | CASSLSGGGDTQYF
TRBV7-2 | CASSFGGGQATDTIYF
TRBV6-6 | CASRVTQGVSYGYTF
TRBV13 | CASTHLTWNTEAFF
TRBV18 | CASSPTRAISPYNSPLHF